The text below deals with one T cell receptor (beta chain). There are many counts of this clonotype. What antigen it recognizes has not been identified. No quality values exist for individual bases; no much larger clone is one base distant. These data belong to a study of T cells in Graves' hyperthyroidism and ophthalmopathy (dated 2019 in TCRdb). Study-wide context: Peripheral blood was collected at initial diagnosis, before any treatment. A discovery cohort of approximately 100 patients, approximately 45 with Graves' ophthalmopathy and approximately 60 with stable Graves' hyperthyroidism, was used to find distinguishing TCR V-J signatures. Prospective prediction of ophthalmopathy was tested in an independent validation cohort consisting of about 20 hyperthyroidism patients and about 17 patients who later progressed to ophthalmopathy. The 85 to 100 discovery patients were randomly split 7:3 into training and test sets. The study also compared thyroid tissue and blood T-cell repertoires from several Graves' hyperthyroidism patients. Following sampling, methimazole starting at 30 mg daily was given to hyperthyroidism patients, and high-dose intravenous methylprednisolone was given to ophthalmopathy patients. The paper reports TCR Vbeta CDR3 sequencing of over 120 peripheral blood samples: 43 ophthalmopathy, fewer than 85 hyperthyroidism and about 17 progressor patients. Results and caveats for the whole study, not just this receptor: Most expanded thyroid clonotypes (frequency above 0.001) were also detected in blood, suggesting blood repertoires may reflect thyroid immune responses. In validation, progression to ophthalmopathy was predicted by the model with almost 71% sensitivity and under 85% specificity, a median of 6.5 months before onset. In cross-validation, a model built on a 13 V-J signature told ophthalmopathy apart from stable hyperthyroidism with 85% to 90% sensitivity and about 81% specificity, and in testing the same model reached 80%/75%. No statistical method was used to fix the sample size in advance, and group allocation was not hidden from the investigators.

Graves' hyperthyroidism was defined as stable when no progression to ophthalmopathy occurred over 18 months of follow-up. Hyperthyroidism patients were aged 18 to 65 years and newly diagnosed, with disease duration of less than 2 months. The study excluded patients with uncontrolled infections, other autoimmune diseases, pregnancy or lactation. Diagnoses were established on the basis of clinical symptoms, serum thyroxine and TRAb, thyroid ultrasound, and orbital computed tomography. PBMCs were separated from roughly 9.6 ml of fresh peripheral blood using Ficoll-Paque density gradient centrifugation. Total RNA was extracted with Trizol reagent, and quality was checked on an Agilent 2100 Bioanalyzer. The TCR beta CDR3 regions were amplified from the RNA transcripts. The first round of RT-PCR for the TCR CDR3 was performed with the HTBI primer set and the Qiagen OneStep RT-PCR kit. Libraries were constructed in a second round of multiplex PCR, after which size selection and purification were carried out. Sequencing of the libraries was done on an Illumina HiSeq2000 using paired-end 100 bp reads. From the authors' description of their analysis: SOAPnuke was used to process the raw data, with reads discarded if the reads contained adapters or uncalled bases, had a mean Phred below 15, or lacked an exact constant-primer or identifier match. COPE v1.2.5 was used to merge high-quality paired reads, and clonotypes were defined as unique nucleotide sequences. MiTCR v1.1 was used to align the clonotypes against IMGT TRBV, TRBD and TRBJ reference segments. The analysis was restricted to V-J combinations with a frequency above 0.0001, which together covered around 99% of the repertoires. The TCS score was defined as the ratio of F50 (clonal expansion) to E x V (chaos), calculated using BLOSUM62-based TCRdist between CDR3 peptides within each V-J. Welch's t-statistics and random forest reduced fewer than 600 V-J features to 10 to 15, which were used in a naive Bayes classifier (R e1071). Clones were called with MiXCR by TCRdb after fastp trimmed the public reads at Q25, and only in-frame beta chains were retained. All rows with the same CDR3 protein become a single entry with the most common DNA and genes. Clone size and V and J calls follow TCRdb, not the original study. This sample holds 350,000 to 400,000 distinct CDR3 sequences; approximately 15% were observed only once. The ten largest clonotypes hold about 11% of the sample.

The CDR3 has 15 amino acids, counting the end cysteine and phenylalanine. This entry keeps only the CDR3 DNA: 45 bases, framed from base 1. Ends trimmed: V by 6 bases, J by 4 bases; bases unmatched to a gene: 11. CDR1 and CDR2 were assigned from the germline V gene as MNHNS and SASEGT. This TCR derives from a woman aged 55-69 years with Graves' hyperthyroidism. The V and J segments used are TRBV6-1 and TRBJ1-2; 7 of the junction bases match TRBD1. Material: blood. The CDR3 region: CASSPPEGALYGYTF. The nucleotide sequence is TGTGCCAGCAGCCCCCCCGAGGGGGCCCTCTATGGCTACACCTTC.